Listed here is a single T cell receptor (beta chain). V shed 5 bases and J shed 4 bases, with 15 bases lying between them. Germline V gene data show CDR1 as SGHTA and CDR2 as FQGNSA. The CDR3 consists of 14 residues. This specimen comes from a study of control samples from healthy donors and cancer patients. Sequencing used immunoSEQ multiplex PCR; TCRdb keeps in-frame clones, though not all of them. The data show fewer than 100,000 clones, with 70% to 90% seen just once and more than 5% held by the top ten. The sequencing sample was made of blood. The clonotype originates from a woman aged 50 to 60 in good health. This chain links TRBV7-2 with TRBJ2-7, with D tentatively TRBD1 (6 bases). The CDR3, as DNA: TGTGCCAGCAGCGAAGGACAGCTGAAGTACGAGCAGTACTTC. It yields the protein CASSEGQLKYEQYF.